Listed here are 16 T cell receptor beta chains from one sample, sequenced in a study of cytomegalovirus exposure and HLA in healthy donors. Measured with immunoSEQ multiplex PCR; TCRdb has only the in-frame clones, and not every one. The table shows roughly 140,000 clones, with approximately 91% occurring only once. What was sequenced was PBMCs. These receptors all come from a woman aged 18-35 years in good health and CMV-seropositive.

The V call is TRBV2, the J call TRBJ1-1; 9 nucleotides align to TRBD1. This CDR3 has 14 amino acids. Germline CDR1 and CDR2: SNHLY and FYNNEI. V was pared by 7 bases and J by 8 bases, with 11 bases of the junction left unmatched. The CDR3 DNA reads as TGTGCCAGCATGAGTGGAACAGGGGGCCCAGAAGCTTTCTTT. It encodes CASMSGTGGPEAFF.

The chain recombines TRBV28 with TRBJ1-3; maybe TRBD1 (5 bases). V lost 5 bases to trimming and J lost 0 bases, with 11 bases between them. Germline loops: CDR1 MDHEN, CDR2 SYDVKM. The CDR3 sequence is 15 residues long. In DNA form, the CDR3 reads TGTGCCAGCAGTCAGGGCGATCACTCTGGAAACACCATATATTTT. It is translated as CASSQGDHSGNTIYF. Variable domain in full (rest from reference TRBV28 and TRBJ1-3): DVKVTQSSRYLVKRTGEKVFLECVQDMDHENMFWYRQDPGLGLRLIYFSYDVKMKEKGDIPEGYSVSREKKERFSLILESASTNQTSMYLCASSQGDHSGNTIYFGEGSWLTVV.

As DNA, the CDR3 is TGTGCCAGCAGTTTTGGCAGGTACACAGATACGCAGTATTTT. Encoded protein: CASSFGRYTDTQYF. V and J are TRBV6-5 and TRBJ2-3; D remains ambiguous. From germline, CDR1 is MNHEY and CDR2 SVGAGI. Trimming removed 4 bases from V and 2 bases from J, with 10 bases in between. The CDR3 length is 14 residues.

This clone appeared once. The rearrangement uses TRBV7-9 and TRBJ2-3; TRBD1 aligns across 7 bases. The CDR3 covers 15 residues. Germline CDR1 SEHNR, CDR2 FQNEAQ (reference sequence). V trimming: 5 bases; J trimming: 0 bases; junction bases outside the gene matches: 5. CDR3 bases: TGTGCCAGCAGCGCCGGGACAGCTAGCACAGATACGCAGTATTTT. Translating it yields CASSAGTASTDTQYF.

The rearrangement joins TRBV14 to TRBJ2-7; 8 bases are a match to TRBD1. The CDR3 spans 15 residues. Germline V gene lookup returns CDR1 SGHDN and CDR2 FVKESK. The ends lost 2 bases at V and 2 bases at J; junction bases unmatched: 5. CDR3 DNA sequence: TGTGCCAGCAGCCAACCCGGGACAGGTACCTACGAGCAGTACTTC. Protein product: CASSQPGTGTYEQYF. Using reference TRBV14 and TRBJ2-7 for the parts outside the CDR3, the full variable domain is EAGVTQFPSHSVIEKGQTVTLRCDPISGHDNLYWYRRVMGKEIKFLLHFVKESKQDESGMPNNRFLAERTGGTYSTLKVQPAELEDSGVYFCASSQPGTGTYEQYFGPGTRLTVT.

The chain employs TRBV6-6 and TRBJ2-4; possibly TRBD2 for D (5 bases). This CDR3 spans 12 amino acids. The V end was cut by 2 bases, the J end by 8 bases, with 7 bases between. Per the germline V gene, CDR1 is MNHNY and CDR2 is SVGAGI (reference sequence). Written as DNA, the CDR3 is TGTGCCAGCAGTTACGGGCGGGACATTCAGTACTTC. It specifies CASSYGRDIQYF.

The V and J genes are TRBV2 and TRBJ2-2; 10 nucleotides match TRBD2. The germline CDR1 and CDR2 sequences are SNHLY and FYNNEI. This CDR3 has 15 residues. The V and J ends lost 5 bases and 1 base, in that order; junction bases with no gene match: 1. The CDR3 DNA sequence: TGTGCCAGCAGTAGGACTAGCGGGAACACCGGGGAGCTGTTTTTT. This translates into CASSRTSGNTGELFF.

The V gene is TRBV7-9, the J gene TRBJ2-3; possible D gene TRBD2, 6 bases. Germline loops: CDR1 SEHNR, CDR2 FQNEAQ (reference sequence). The CDR3 runs to 14 residues. Trimming removed 4 bases from V and 4 bases from J, with 12 bases in between. The CDR3 loop reads CASSYRLDSDTQYF. In nucleotides, the CDR3 is TGTGCCAGCAGCTACCGACTAGACTCAGATACGCAGTATTTT. Full variable domain (remainder filled in from reference TRBV7-9 and TRBJ2-3): DTGVSQNPRHKITKRGQNVTFRCDPISEHNRLYWYRQTLGQGPEFLTYFQNEAQLEKSRLLSDRFSAERPKGSFSTLEIQRTEQGDSAMYLCASSYRLDSDTQYFGPGTRLTVL.

The CDR3 DNA follows: TGTGCCAGCAGTTTATTTCGCGAGCAGTACTTC. It translates to CASSLFREQYF. J is TRBJ2-7 and V is TRBV28, with D unresolved. The CDR3 loop spans 11 amino acids. Germline values: CDR1 MDHEN, CDR2 SYDVKM. Trimming removed 1 base at V and 6 bases at J, with 4 bases between.

The V and J genes are TRBV4-1 and TRBJ2-7; 9 bases match TRBD1. V dropped 3 bases and J dropped 4; count of bases not matched to a gene: 4. Germline values: CDR1 MGHRA, CDR2 YSYEKL. This CDR3 has 14 residues. CDR3 residues: CASSQSGTGYEQYF. CDR3 bases: TGCGCCAGCAGCCAGTCCGGGACAGGGTACGAGCAGTACTTC.

V usage is TRBV28 and J usage is TRBJ2-1; maybe TRBD1 (6 bases). Germline CDR1 MDHEN, CDR2 SYDVKM. This CDR3 has 16 residues. The V gene lost 6 bases and the J gene lost 4 bases, with 19 bases spanning the gap. CDR3 residues: CASSPTASRGYNEQFF. In DNA form, the CDR3 reads TGTGCCAGCAGCCCGACGGCGTCCAGGGGATACAATGAGCAGTTCTTC. The complete variable domain, with remaining parts taken from reference TRBV28 and TRBJ2-1, reads DVKVTQSSRYLVKRTGEKVFLECVQDMDHENMFWYRQDPGLGLRLIYFSYDVKMKEKGDIPEGYSVSREKKERFSLILESASTNQTSMYLCASSPTASRGYNEQFFGPGTRLTVL.

This chain uses TRBV25-1 with TRBJ1-5, with a possible D match to TRBD1 (5 bases). This CDR3 has 13 amino acids. Germline loops: CDR1 MGHDK, CDR2 SYGVNS. Trimming pared 6 bases from V and 9 bases from J, leaving 15 bases between. The DNA of the CDR3 is TGTGCCAGCAGCGAAGGAGGGGCTTTGCCCCAGCATTTT. Encoded protein: CASSEGGALPQHF.

This chain links TRBV4-3 with TRBJ2-7, with 7 positions matching TRBD1. Per germline, CDR1 LGHNA and CDR2 YSLEER. The CDR3 runs to 16 residues. V gave up 1 base and J gave up 0 bases; unmatched junction bases: 6. CDR3 sequence: CASSQAAGTVSYEQYF. The CDR3 bases are TGCGCCAGCAGCCAAGCCGCCGGGACAGTCTCCTACGAGCAGTACTTC.

V and J are TRBV5-6 and TRBJ2-5, with a weak D call TRBD1 (7 bases). The CDR3 covers 14 residues. Deletions cut 4 bases from V and 9 bases from J, with 19 bases between. The germline CDR1 and CDR2 sequences are SGHDT and YYEEEE. The CDR3 DNA reads as TGTGCCAGCAGCCCGTGGGTCAGGGGGACTCCCCAGTACTTC. It encodes CASSPWVRGTPQYF.

In its sample, this clone was seen once. V gene TRBV7-6 combines with J gene TRBJ2-7; 7 bases agree with TRBD2. The V gene's germline CDR1 is SGHVS and CDR2 FNYEAQ. V dropped 1 base and J dropped 3; count of bases not matched to a gene: 6. This CDR3 has 15 amino acids. CDR3 sequence (DNA): TGTGCCAGCAGCTTAGAGGGAGGGCGTTTCTACGAGCAGTACTTC. Encoded protein: CASSLEGGRFYEQYF.

The chain couples TRBV27 to TRBJ2-1; no clear D. Per the germline V gene, CDR1 is MNHEY and CDR2 is SMNVEV (reference sequence). Trimming stripped 2 bases from V and 6 bases from J, with 8 bases between. This CDR3 has 13 residues. The CDR3 region is CASSLGLSNEQFF. CDR3 bases: TGTGCCAGCAGTTTAGGTCTATCCAATGAGCAGTTCTTC.